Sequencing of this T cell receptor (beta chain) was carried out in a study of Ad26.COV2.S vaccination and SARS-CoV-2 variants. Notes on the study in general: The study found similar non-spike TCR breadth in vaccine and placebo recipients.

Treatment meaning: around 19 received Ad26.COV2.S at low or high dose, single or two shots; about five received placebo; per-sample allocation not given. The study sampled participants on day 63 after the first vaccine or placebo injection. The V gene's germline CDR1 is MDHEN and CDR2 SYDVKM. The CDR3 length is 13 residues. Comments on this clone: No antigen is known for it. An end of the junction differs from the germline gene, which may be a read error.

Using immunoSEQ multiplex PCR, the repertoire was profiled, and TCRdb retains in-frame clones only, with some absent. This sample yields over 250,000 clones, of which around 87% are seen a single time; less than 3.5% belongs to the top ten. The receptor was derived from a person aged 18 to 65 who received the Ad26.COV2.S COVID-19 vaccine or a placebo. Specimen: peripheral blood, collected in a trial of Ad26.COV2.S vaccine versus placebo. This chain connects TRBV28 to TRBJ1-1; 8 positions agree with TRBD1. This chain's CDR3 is CASSWLQGGTLIF. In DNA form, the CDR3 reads TGTGCCAGCAGTTGGCTACAGGGGGGGACCTTGATATTT.